One sample yielded the 12 T cell receptor beta chains listed below, sequenced in a study of chemoradiotherapy in HPV16-positive cancers. The repertoire was sequenced with immunoSEQ multiplex PCR; TCRdb's copy has only in-frame clones and lacks some. The table has around 68,000 clones, about 88% seen once. The starting material was blood, obtained from a patient who underwent chemoradiotherapy. All receptors derive from a human donor with HPV-associated anogenital cancer.

The rearrangement links TRBV2 to TRBJ1-5; weak D call: TRBD1 (5 bases). The CDR3 spans 14 residues. The germline V and J ends were trimmed by 6 bases and 4 bases, with 13 bases remaining between them. Germline V CDR1 and CDR2: SNHLY, FYNNEI. The CDR3 loop reads CASRTTGRNQPQHF. The CDR3 DNA reads as TGTGCCAGCAGGACCACAGGACGAAATCAGCCCCAGCATTTT.

V usage is TRBV5-1 and J usage is TRBJ2-1; unclear D gene. The V and J ends lost 2 bases and 0 bases respectively, with 9 bases between them. The CDR3 loop spans 15 amino acids. Germline loops: CDR1 SGHRS, CDR2 YFSETQ. The CDR3 loop reads CASSFRVSSYNEQFF. CDR3 sequence (DNA): TGCGCCAGCAGCTTTAGGGTCAGCTCCTACAATGAGCAGTTCTTC. The whole variable domain, remainder taken from reference TRBV5-1 and TRBJ2-1, is KAGVTQTPRYLIKTRGQQVTLSCSPISGHRSVSWYQQTPGQGLQFLFEYFSETQRNKGNFPGRFSGRQFSNSRSEMNVSTLELGDSALYLCASSFRVSSYNEQFFGPGTRLTVL.

The chain is built from TRBV5-6 and TRBJ2-2; 7 nucleotides match TRBD2. V lost 1 base and J lost 7; bases outside the gene matches: 13. The CDR3 runs 17 residues. Germline assignment: CDR1 SGHDT and CDR2 YYEEEE. The CDR3, as DNA: TGTGCCAGCAGCTTGAGGTTAAGCGGGGTCTTCGGCGGGGAGCTGTTTTTT. Translation gives CASSLRLSGVFGGELFF.

The CDR3 DNA reads TGTGCCAGCAGCTTGACAGGGGACTCCTACGAGCAGTACTTC. Amino acids: CASSLTGDSYEQYF. The gene calls are TRBV5-4 and TRBJ2-7; TRBD1 aligns across 7 bases. The germline gives CDR1 SGHNT, CDR2 YYREEE (reference sequence). Trimming at V came to 1 base and at J to 0 bases, leaving 1 base not matched to a gene. This CDR3 comprises 14 residues.

This chain joins TRBV13 and TRBJ2-5; 7 positions agree with TRBD2. The CDR3 sequence is 14 residues long. The V segment lost 1 base and the J segment 4 bases; nucleotides outside the gene matches: 3. Germline-derived CDR1 and CDR2 are PRHDT and FYEKMQ (reference sequence). The CDR3 protein is CASSLAGRVETQYF. The CDR3 DNA follows: TGTGCCAGCAGCTTAGCGGGGAGGGTAGAGACCCAGTACTTC.

This clone was observed a single time. V usage is TRBV5-5 and J usage is TRBJ2-5; either TRBD1 or TRBD2 may supply D (6 bases each). Germline V gene data show CDR1 as SGHKS and CDR2 as YYEKEE (reference sequence). Between the trimmed V and J ends, which lost 0 bases and 5 bases, there was a span of 11 bases. This CDR3 region has 14 residues. CDR3 nucleotides: TGTGCCAGCAGCTTGGTAGGGGGGAGTGAGACCCAGTACTTC. It translates to CASSLVGGSETQYF.

The CDR3 protein is CASKPGQSSYEQYF. The CDR3 DNA reads TGTGCCAGCAAACCGGGACAGTCCTCCTACGAGCAGTACTTC. This sequence joins TRBV6-5 and TRBJ2-7; 7 bases are a match to TRBD1. Per germline, CDR1 MNHEY and CDR2 SVGAGI. The CDR3 loop spans 14 amino acids. With 7 bases clipped from V and 0 bases from J, the junction kept 6 bases outside the gene matches.

The chain links TRBV5-4 to TRBJ2-7; 7 bases match TRBD2. With 3 bases clipped from V and 5 bases from J, the junction kept 8 bases outside the gene matches. CDR1 SGHNT and CDR2 YYREEE come from the germline V gene (reference sequence). The CDR3 spans 14 residues. DNA for the CDR3: TGTGCCAGCAGCTGGGGTGCGGGGGAAGACGAGCAGTACTTC. Translated: CASSWGAGEDEQYF.

J is TRBJ1-2 and V is TRBV19; D might be TRBD1 (5 bases). This CDR3 comprises 12 residues. The germline V and J ends were trimmed by 10 bases and 4 bases, with 13 bases remaining between them. The germline V gene encodes CDR1 LNHDA and CDR2 SQIVND (reference sequence). CDR3 protein: CATGRGPYGYTF. The CDR3 bases are TGTGCCACCGGTCGGGGCCCCTATGGCTACACCTTC.

The CDR3 nucleotides read TGTGCCAGCAGCTTAGGGGGACTAGGAACAGATACGCAGTATTTT. It encodes CASSLGGLGTDTQYF. This sequence joins TRBV11-3 and TRBJ2-3; TRBD2 agrees at 8 bases. There are 15 residues in the CDR3. V lost 1 base and J lost 3; bases outside the gene matches: 3. Per the germline V gene, CDR1 is SGHNT and CDR2 is YENEEA.

This clone was observed a handful of times. The V gene is TRBV5-1, the J gene TRBJ2-1; tentatively, D is TRBD1 (5 bases). Germline values: CDR1 SGHRS, CDR2 YFSETQ. This CDR3 is built from 16 residues. V dropped 5 bases and J dropped 2 bases, with 17 bases sitting between them. The CDR3 sequence: CASSGAKPPTYNEQFF. CDR3 nucleotide sequence: TGCGCCAGCAGTGGGGCGAAACCTCCAACCTACAATGAGCAGTTCTTC.

The CDR3 loop is CASSPTQWDTQYF. The CDR3 DNA follows: TGCGCCAGCAGCCCTACCCAGTGGGATACGCAGTATTTT. The V and J genes are TRBV5-1 and TRBJ2-3; D is uncertain. In germline, CDR1 is SGHRS, CDR2 YFSETQ. This CDR3 contains 13 residues. V lost 4 bases and J lost 6, with 12 bases in between.